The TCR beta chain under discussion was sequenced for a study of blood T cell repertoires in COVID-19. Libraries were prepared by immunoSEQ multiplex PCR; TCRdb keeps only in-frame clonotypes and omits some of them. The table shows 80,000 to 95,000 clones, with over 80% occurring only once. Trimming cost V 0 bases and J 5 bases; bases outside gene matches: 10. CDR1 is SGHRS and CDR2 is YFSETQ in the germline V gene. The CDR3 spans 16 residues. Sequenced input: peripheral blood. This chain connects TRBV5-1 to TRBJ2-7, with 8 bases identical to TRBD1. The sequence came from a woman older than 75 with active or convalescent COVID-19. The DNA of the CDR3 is TGCGCCAGCAGCTTGGTTGGACAGGGATCTCGTAACGAGCAGTACTTC. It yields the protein CASSLVGQGSRNEQYF. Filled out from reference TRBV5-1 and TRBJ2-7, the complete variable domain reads KAGVTQTPRYLIKTRGQQVTLSCSPISGHRSVSWYQQTPGQGLQFLFEYFSETQRNKGNFPGRFSGRQFSNSRSEMNVSTLELGDSALYLCASSLVGQGSRNEQYFGPGTRLTVT.